This T cell receptor beta chain appears in the sequencing data of a study of identical twins. General study findings and limits: Some out-of-frame alpha sequences were shared by twins, and these showed excess low generation probability. The conclusions drew on cross-sectional statistical analysis instead of tracking the same donors.

Many counts were recorded for this clonotype. Antigen unknown. The CDR3 is 17 residues long. The germline V gene encodes CDR1 SGHVS and CDR2 FQNEAQ. V was clipped by 3 bases and J by 3 bases; unmatched bases: 12. The cDNA had a unique molecular identifier and a template-switch universal primer site. In TCRdb, the 5' RACE reads were re-called with MiXCR into one record per CDR3 protein. The table lists some 900,000 distinct CDR3 sequences, over 9% of them singletons. This sample was also put to use in a study of yellow fever vaccine responses in identical twins. That source reports: Twins reportedly appeared to share part of their vaccine T cell response while keeping part individual.

The receptor's source is a woman between 18 and 29 years old in good health. Input material: PBMCs. The chain employs TRBV7-8 and TRBJ2-3; TRBD1 matches at 7 bases. CDR3 in amino acids: CASSFPRTGSATDTQYF. CDR3 DNA sequence: TGTGCCAGCAGCTTTCCCCGGACAGGCAGTGCTACAGATACGCAGTATTTT.